This entry lists 16 T cell receptor beta chains sequenced from one sample in a study of blood T cell repertoires in COVID-19. TCRdb's copy holds only in-frame clones and misses some; the assay was immunoSEQ multiplex PCR. The sample lists approximately 160,000 clones; around 84% were seen once. What was sequenced was PBMCs or T cells enriched from blood (not recorded which). All receptors derive from a middle-aged man who had recovered from COVID-19.

The V gene is TRBV7-4, the J gene TRBJ1-4, with 9 nucleotides matching TRBD1. The CDR3 totals 19 residues. Germline V gene lookup returns CDR1 SGHVT and CDR2 SQSDAQ. J gave up 4 bases and V 1 base, and 13 bases lay outside the gene matches. The DNA of the CDR3 is TGTGCCAGCAGCTTAGTATTTGGGGACAGGGTGCTACTTAATGAAAAACTGTTTTTT. Translated, it gives CASSLVFGDRVLLNEKLFF. Using reference TRBV7-4 and TRBJ1-4 for the parts outside the CDR3, the full variable domain is GAGVSQSPRYKVAKRGRDVALRCDSISGHVTLYWYRQTLGQGSEVLTYSQSDAQRDKSGRPSGRFSAERPERSVSTLKIQRTEQGDSAVYLCASSLVFGDRVLLNEKLFFGSGTQLSVL.

The chain employs TRBV4-1 and TRBJ2-2; TRBD1 aligns across 10 bases. Germline-derived CDR1 and CDR2 are MGHRA and YSYEKL. V lost 4 bases and J lost 4; bases outside the gene matches: 12. There are 18 residues in the CDR3. The CDR3 DNA reads TGCGCCAGCAGCCTAGGACAGGGGGATGGTAGTGGCACCGGGGAGCTGTTTTTT. Its translation: CASSLGQGDGSGTGELFF.

The genes are TRBV27 and TRBJ2-3; D not certain. The CDR3 loop spans 13 amino acids. The V and J ends lost 6 bases and 10 bases respectively, with 17 bases between them. Germline V lookup: CDR1 MNHEY, CDR2 SMNVEV (reference sequence). Here the CDR3 DNA reads TGTGCCAGCAGACCCGACTTAGAATCGGCGCAGTATTTT. Protein product: CASRPDLESAQYF.

J is TRBJ2-6 and V is TRBV19; D is uncertain. This CDR3 region has 15 residues. Germline CDR1 is LNHDA and CDR2 is SQIVND (reference sequence). The V end was cut by 5 bases, the J end by 4 bases, with 12 bases between. The CDR3 reads CASSLGSRGANVLTF. The CDR3 region has the DNA TGTGCCAGTAGTCTGGGCAGTCGGGGGGCCAACGTCCTGACTTTC.

This rearrangement joins TRBV11-2 to TRBJ2-5; 9 bases line up with TRBD2. CDR1 and CDR2 from the germline V gene are SGHAT and FQNNGV. This CDR3 is 16 amino acids long. V dropped 0 bases and J dropped 4; count of bases not matched to a gene: 6. The DNA of the CDR3 is TGTGCCAGCAGCTTAGATGGGGCGGGGGGGCGAGAGACCCAGTACTTC. Translating it yields CASSLDGAGGRETQYF.

The chain is built from TRBV7-8 and TRBJ1-1, with a weak D call TRBD1 (6 bases). The V end lost 7 bases, the J end lost 0 bases, and 18 bases lay between the germline ends. The germline V gene encodes CDR1 SGHVS and CDR2 FQNEAQ. The CDR3 consists of 16 residues. Here the CDR3 reads CASTLKRGQVNTEAFF. Written as DNA, the CDR3 is TGTGCCAGCACTCTAAAGCGGGGGCAAGTGAACACTGAAGCTTTCTTT.

This chain uses TRBV6-1 with TRBJ1-1; 7 nucleotides line up with TRBD1. Trimming at V came to 3 bases and at J to 4 bases, leaving 2 bases not matched to a gene. Per germline, CDR1 MNHNS and CDR2 SASEGT. The CDR3 contains 13 residues. CDR3 in DNA: TGTGCCAGCAGTGACAGGGGGGTCACTGAAGCTTTCTTT. This codes for CASSDRGVTEAFF.

The V gene is TRBV5-8, the J gene TRBJ1-2; a possible D gene is TRBD1 (6 bases). The germline V gene has CDR1 SGHTS and CDR2 YDEGEE. Trimming took 1 base from V and 6 from J, leaving 13 bases between them. CDR3 length: 14 residues. The CDR3 region has the DNA TGTGCCAGCAGCTTGCCCGGGACATCGAATGGCTACACCTTC. Protein: CASSLPGTSNGYTF.

The V call is TRBV11-2, the J call TRBJ2-5; 7 bases align to TRBD2. The CDR3 runs 13 residues. The germline V gene encodes CDR1 SGHAT and CDR2 FQNNGV. V gave up 5 bases and J gave up 2 bases; unmatched junction bases: 2. The CDR3 sequence is CASSLGRQETQYF. The CDR3 bases are TGTGCCAGCAGCCTCGGGAGGCAAGAGACCCAGTACTTC.

The chain has TRBV3-1 (or the pseudogene TRBV3-2) and TRBJ2-1; the match to TRBD2 covers 14 bases. The CDR3 runs 17 residues. Trimming at V came to 6 bases and at J to 9 bases, leaving 13 bases not matched to a gene. Germline V CDR1 and CDR2: LGHDT, YNNKEL (reference sequence). CDR3 sequence: CASRPTSGGARVSEQFF. CDR3 DNA sequence: TGTGCCAGCAGGCCGACTAGCGGGGGGGCCAGAGTAAGTGAGCAGTTCTTC.

The V and J genes are TRBV2 and TRBJ1-6; D remains unclear. The CDR3 sequence is 15 residues long. The germline CDR1 and CDR2 sequences are SNHLY and FYNNEI. V lost 8 bases, J lost 0 bases, and 11 bases lay in between. CDR3 in DNA: TGTGCCAGCGCAGCGGATAACTCCTATAATTCACCCCTCCACTTT. Translating it yields CASAADNSYNSPLHF.

The rearrangement joins TRBV4-2 to TRBJ1-3; 9 nucleotides align to TRBD1. Germline CDR1 and CDR2: LGHNA and YNFKEQ. Trimming cost V 4 bases and J 8 bases; bases outside gene matches: 12. The CDR3 has 16 amino acids. In DNA form, the CDR3 reads TGTGCCAGCAGCCCCGGACAGGGGCGCCTCGGAGACACCATATATTTT. Its protein is CASSPGQGRLGDTIYF.

The rearrangement joins TRBV5-1 to TRBJ1-5; tentatively, D is TRBD1 (6 bases). There are 15 residues in the CDR3. CDR1 and CDR2 from the germline V gene are SGHRS and YFSETQ. The V gene lost 3 bases and the J gene lost 4 bases, with 14 bases spanning the gap. The CDR3, as DNA: TGCGCCAGCAGCTCCGGACAGTCCCCGAATCAGCCCCAGCATTTT. Protein sequence: CASSSGQSPNQPQHF.

The chain carries TRBV10-3 and TRBJ2-1; 16 bases match TRBD2. CDR1 is ENHRY and CDR2 is SYGVKD in the germline V gene. The CDR3 loop spans 16 amino acids. Trimming removed 3 bases from V and 10 bases from J; junction bases left unmatched: 6. CDR3 region: CAISDPGLAGGYEQFF. CDR3 DNA sequence: TGTGCCATCAGTGACCCGGGACTAGCGGGGGGGTACGAGCAGTTCTTC.

The V call is TRBV7-2, the J call TRBJ2-5; D is undetermined. The ends were cut back, 3 bases at V and 5 bases at J, with 7 bases in the middle. Germline CDR1 SGHTA, CDR2 FQGNSA. The CDR3 contains 12 residues. CDR3 DNA sequence: TGTGCCAGCAGCTTGGCCAGGGAGACCCAGTACTTC. As protein: CASSLARETQYF. Full variable domain (rest looked up from reference TRBV7-2 and TRBJ2-5): GAGVSQSPSNKVTEKGKDVELRCDPISGHTALYWYRQSLGQGLEFLIYFQGNSAPDKSGLPSDRFSAERTGGSVSTLTIQRTQQEDSAVYLCASSLARETQYFGPGTRLLVL.

J is TRBJ1-5 and V is TRBV4-1, with D tentatively TRBD1 (5 bases). CDR3 size: 18 residues. In germline, CDR1 is MGHRA, CDR2 YSYEKL. Trimming took 4 bases from V and 5 from J, leaving 24 bases between them. CDR3 in DNA: TGCGCCAGCAGCCTCCAGATCCGGGTAGGGGAAATTTATCAGCCCCAGCATTTT. It encodes CASSLQIRVGEIYQPQHF.